This TCR beta chain is drawn from a study of CD8 T cells in Susac syndrome. Notes on the study in general: It was acknowledged by the study that relatively few individuals were included in its TCR sequencing and HLA analysis.

Germline CDR1 reads MNHEY; CDR2 reads SMNVEV (reference sequence). This CDR3 contains 16 residues. Trimming cost V 4 bases and J 1 base, with 14 bases left between them. The authors reverse transcribed roughly 0.5 to 1 ug RNA with random hexamers. It was immunoSEQ multiplex PCR that amplified TCR beta CDR3 across 54 Vbeta and 13 Jbeta. TCRdb reprocessed the immunoSEQ multiplex PCR reads via MiXCR and lists one record per CDR3 protein. The sample records 200,000 or so distinct CDR3 sequences, more than 90% being singletons. Those who served as multiple sclerosis controls were treatment-naive patients with stable or active relapsing-remitting disease. TEMRA cells were FACS-enriched and CD8+ and CD4+ T cells negatively isolated. On this clonotype itself: Its matching antigen is unknown.

This TCR was sampled from a human donor with multiple sclerosis. This chain joins TRBV27 and TRBJ2-4; D remains ambiguous. The sample consisted of CD4+ T cells from PBMCs. The CDR3 sequence: CASSSLGAIAKNIQYF. The CDR3 DNA sequence: TGTGCCAGCAGTTCTCTGGGTGCGATTGCCAAAAACATTCAGTACTTC.